This T cell receptor (beta chain) was sequenced during a study of blood T cell repertoires in COVID-19. Overall study context: The samples span acute and convalescent COVID-19 from the United States, Italy and Spain. The cDNA or gDNA used as material had been derived from T cells, B-cell-depleted T cells, or PBMCs.

Original methodology: Amplification from reference gene primers served as the basis for estimated nucleated cell counts. Profiled with immunoSEQ multiplex PCR; TCRdb holds only in-frame clones, not every one. That table supplies the V and J calls and clone size; D and trimming were determined from the DNA. The table records approximately 120,000 clones, roughly 90% of them present only once. Sequenced sample: peripheral blood. The clonotype originates from a man aged 45 to 65 with acute or convalescent COVID-19.

CDR3 loop: CASSLVEGGETQYF. CDR3 in DNA: TGCGCCAGCAGCTTGGTGGAGGGTGGAGAGACCCAGTACTTC. The chain is built from TRBV5-1 and TRBJ2-5, with D tentatively TRBD2 (6 bases). Trimming cost V 0 bases and J 4 bases, with 10 bases left between them. The CDR3 is made up of 14 amino acids. Germline values: CDR1 SGHRS, CDR2 YFSETQ.